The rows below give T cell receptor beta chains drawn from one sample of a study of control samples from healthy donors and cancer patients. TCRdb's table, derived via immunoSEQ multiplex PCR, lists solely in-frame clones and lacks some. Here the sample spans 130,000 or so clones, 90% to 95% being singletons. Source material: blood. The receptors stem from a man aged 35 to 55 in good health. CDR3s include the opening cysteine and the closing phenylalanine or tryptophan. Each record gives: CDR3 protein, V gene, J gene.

CATRGGSHMNTEAFF	TRBV27	TRBJ1-1
CASSYISHIRLGNTIYF	TRBV28	TRBJ1-3
CAISGMVGGFYGYTF	TRBV10-3	TRBJ1-2
CASSSRVFSNQPQHF	TRBV7-2	TRBJ1-5
CATSEPIQDWAEAFF	TRBV28	TRBJ1-1
CASSQEASSSYNEQFF	TRBV4-3	TRBJ2-1
CASSPGRGRGDTEAFF	TRBV2	TRBJ1-1
CASSPRAGELFF	TRBV18	TRBJ2-2
CASSFTGELFF	TRBV5-4	TRBJ2-2
CASSFPGSPNEKLFF	TRBV28	TRBJ1-4
CASSLVPGEKLFF	TRBV5-4	TRBJ1-4
CASSEYRRRVGNTEAFF	TRBV25-1	TRBJ1-1
CASSGQGPYGYTF	TRBV12-3/TRBV12-4	TRBJ1-2
CASSQDRAGELFF	TRBV3-1/TRBV3-2	TRBJ2-2
CASSLADGLPNTEAFF	TRBV13	TRBJ1-1
CASSPVRSGGIFEQFF	TRBV7-8	TRBJ2-1
CASSKGQGDPEAFF	TRBV7-9	TRBJ1-1